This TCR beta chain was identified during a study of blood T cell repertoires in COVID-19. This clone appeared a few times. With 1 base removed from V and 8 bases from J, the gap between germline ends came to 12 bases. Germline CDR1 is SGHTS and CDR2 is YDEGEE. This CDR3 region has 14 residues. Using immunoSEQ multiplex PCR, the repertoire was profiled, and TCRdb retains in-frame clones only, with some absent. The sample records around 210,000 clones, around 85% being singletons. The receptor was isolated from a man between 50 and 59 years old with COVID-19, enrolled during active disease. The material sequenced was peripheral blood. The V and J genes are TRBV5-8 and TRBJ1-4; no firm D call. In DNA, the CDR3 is TGTGCCAGCAGCTTGTGGTCCCCCGGGGAAAAACTGTTTTTT. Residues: CASSLWSPGEKLFF.